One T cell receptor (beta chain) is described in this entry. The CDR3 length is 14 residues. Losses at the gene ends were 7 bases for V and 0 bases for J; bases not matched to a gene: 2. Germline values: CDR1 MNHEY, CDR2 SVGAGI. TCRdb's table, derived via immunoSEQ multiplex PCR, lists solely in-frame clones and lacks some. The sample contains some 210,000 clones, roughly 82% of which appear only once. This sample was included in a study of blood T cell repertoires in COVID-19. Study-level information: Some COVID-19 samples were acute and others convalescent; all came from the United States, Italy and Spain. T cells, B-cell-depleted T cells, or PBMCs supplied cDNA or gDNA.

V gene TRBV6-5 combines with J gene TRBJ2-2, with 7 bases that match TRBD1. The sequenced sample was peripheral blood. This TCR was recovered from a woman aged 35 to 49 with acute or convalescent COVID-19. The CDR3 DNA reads TGTGCCAGCACGGGACAGCCGAACACCGGGGAGCTGTTTTTT. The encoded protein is CASTGQPNTGELFF.